The 6 T cell receptor beta chains below come from one sample, sequenced in a study of siplizumab effects on memory and regulatory T cells. The protocol was immunoSEQ multiplex PCR, while the TCRdb copy is restricted to in-frame clones and leaves out a portion. The table includes some 87,000 clones, more than 80% detected once. The sequenced material came from CD4+ T cells sorted from blood. The receptors shown here come from a human donor in good health.

The rearrangement joins TRBV7-2 to TRBJ2-1; D remains unclear. The CDR3 totals 15 residues. The ends were cut back, 1 base at V and 6 bases at J, with 13 bases in the middle. Looked up from germline, CDR1 is SGHTA and CDR2 is FQGNSA. The CDR3 DNA sequence: TGTGCCAGCAGCTTAGATCGTGCCCACATCAATGAGCAGTTCTTC. It translates to CASSLDRAHINEQFF.

CDR3 sequence: CASTLGGEQFF. CDR3 bases: TGTGCCAGCACTCTCGGGGGTGAGCAGTTCTTC. This chain joins TRBV28 and TRBJ2-1, with a tentative D call TRBD2 (6 bases). The CDR3 loop spans 11 amino acids. Trimming left V 7 bases short and J 9 bases short, with 10 bases between. Per the germline V gene, CDR1 is MDHEN and CDR2 is SYDVKM.

The chain couples TRBV28 to TRBJ1-6; D not resolved. Trimming took 3 bases from V and 7 from J, leaving 13 bases between them. Per the germline V gene, CDR1 is MDHEN and CDR2 is SYDVKM. The CDR3 runs to 15 residues. The CDR3 spells CASSLGRALNSPLHF. The DNA for the CDR3 is TGTGCCAGCAGTTTGGGCCGGGCCTTAAATTCACCCCTCCACTTT.

This rearrangement joins TRBV19 to TRBJ2-1; D could derive from TRBD1 or TRBD2 (5 bases each). The CDR3 extends over 14 amino acids. Trimming stripped 5 bases from V and 1 base from J, with 9 bases between. The V gene's germline CDR1 is LNHDA and CDR2 SQIVND (reference sequence). In nucleotides, the CDR3 is TGTGCCAGTAGTCGGGACCAATCCTACAATGAGCAGTTCTTC. It encodes CASSRDQSYNEQFF.

The genes are TRBV30 and TRBJ1-2; the D gene is possibly TRBD1 (5 bases). Germline lookup yields CDR1 GTSNPN and CDR2 SVGIG (reference sequence). The germline V and J ends were trimmed by 5 bases and 4 bases, with 17 bases remaining between them. This CDR3 is 14 amino acids long. The CDR3 region has the DNA TGTGCCTGGTCTTGGGGGGAGAGCCCCTATGGCTACACCTTC. Protein sequence: CAWSWGESPYGYTF.

The V gene is TRBV28, the J gene TRBJ2-7, with D perhaps matching TRBD1 (6 bases). Between the trimmed V and J ends, which lost 4 bases and 2 bases, there was a span of 9 bases. This CDR3 is 13 amino acids long. Germline CDR1 reads MDHEN; CDR2 reads SYDVKM. The CDR3 loop is CASSSGQPYEQYF. The CDR3 DNA reads as TGTGCCAGCAGTTCCGGACAGCCCTACGAGCAGTACTTC. Drawing the rest from reference TRBV28 and TRBJ2-7, the complete variable domain is DVKVTQSSRYLVKRTGEKVFLECVQDMDHENMFWYRQDPGLGLRLIYFSYDVKMKEKGDIPEGYSVSREKKERFSLILESASTNQTSMYLCASSSGQPYEQYFGPGTRLTVT.